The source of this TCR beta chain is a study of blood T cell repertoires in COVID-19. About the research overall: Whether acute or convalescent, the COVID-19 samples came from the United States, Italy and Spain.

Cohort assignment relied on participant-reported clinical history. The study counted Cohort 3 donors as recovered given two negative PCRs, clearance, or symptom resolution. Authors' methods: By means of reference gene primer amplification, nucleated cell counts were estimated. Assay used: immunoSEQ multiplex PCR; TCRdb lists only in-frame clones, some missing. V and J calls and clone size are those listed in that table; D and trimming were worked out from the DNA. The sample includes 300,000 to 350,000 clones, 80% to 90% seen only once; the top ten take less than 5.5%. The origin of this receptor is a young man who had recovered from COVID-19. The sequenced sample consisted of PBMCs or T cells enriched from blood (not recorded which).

The CDR3 region is CASSSDIAGRDHEQYF. The CDR3 coding sequence is TGTGCCAGCAGTTCTGATATAGCGGGGAGGGACCACGAGCAGTACTTC. V gene TRBV28 combines with J gene TRBJ2-7; 8 bases are a match to TRBD2. Germline CDR1 is MDHEN and CDR2 is SYDVKM. This CDR3 is 16 amino acids long. The trim removed 4 bases at V and 5 bases at J, leaving 13 bases unmatched.